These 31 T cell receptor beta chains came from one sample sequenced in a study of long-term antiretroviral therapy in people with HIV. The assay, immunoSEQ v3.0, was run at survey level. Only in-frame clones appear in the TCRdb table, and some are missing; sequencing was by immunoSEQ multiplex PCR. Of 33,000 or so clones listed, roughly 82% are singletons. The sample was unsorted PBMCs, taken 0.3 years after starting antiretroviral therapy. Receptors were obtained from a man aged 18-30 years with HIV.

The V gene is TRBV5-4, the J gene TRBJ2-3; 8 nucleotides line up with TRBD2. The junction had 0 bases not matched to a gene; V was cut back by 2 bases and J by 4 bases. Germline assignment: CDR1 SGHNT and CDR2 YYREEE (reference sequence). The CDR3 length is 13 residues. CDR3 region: CASSFGGADTQYF. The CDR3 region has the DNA TGTGCCAGCAGCTTCGGGGGGGCAGATACGCAGTATTTT.

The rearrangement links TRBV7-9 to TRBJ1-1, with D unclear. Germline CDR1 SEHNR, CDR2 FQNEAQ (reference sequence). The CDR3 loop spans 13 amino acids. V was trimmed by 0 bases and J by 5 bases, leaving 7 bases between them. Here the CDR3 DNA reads TGTGCCAGCAGCTTAGCGTCCGGTACTGAAGCTTTCTTT. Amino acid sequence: CASSLASGTEAFF.

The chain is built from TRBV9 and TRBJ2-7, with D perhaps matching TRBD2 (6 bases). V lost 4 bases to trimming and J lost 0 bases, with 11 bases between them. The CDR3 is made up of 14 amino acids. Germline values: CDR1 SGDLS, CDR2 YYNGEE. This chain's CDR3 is CASSPGLPSYEQYF. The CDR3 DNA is TGTGCCAGCAGCCCGGGACTCCCCTCCTACGAGCAGTACTTC.

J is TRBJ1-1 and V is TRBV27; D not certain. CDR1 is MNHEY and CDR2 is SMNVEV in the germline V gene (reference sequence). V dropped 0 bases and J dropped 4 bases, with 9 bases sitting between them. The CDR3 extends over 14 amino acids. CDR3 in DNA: TGTGCCAGCAGTTTATCCGGGTACGGCACTGAAGCTTTCTTT. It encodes CASSLSGYGTEAFF.

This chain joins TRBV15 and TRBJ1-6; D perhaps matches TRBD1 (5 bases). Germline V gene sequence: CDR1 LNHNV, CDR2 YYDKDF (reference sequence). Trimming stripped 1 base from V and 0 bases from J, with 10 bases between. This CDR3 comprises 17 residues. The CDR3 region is CATSRVADSSYNSPLHF. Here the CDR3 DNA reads TGTGCCACCAGCAGAGTAGCAGACAGCTCCTATAATTCACCCCTCCACTTT.

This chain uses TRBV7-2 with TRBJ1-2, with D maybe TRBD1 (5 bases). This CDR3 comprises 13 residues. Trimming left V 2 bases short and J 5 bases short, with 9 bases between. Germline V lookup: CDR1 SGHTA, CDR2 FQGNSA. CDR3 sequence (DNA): TGTGCCAGCAGCTTAAGGTGGGGGTATGGCTACACCTTC. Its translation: CASSLRWGYGYTF.

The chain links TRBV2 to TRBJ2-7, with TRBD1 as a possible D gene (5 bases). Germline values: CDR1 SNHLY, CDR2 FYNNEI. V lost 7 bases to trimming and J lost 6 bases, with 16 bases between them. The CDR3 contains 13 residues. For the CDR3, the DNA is TGTGCCAGCACCCCGGCAGCAGGGCGCGAGCAGTACTTC. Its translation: CASTPAAGREQYF.

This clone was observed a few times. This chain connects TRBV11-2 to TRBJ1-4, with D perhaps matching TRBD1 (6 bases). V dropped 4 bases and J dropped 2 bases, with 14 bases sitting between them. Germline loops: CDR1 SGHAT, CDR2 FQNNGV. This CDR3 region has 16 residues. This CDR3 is CASSYWGGRTNEKLFF. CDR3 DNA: TGTGCCAGCAGCTATTGGGGGGGGCGGACTAATGAAAAACTGTTTTTT.

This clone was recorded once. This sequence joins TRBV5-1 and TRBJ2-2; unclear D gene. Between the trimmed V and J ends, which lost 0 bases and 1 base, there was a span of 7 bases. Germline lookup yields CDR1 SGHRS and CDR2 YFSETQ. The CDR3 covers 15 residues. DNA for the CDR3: TGCGCCAGCAGCTTGGCCACCGGGAACACCGGGGAGCTGTTTTTT. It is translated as CASSLATGNTGELFF.

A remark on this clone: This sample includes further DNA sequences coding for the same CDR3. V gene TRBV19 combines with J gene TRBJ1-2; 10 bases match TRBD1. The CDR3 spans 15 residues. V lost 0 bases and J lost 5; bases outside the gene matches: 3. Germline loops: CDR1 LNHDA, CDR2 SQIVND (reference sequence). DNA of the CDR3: TGTGCCAGTAGTATAGAGGGGACAGGGGCTTATGGCTACACCTTC. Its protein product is CASSIEGTGAYGYTF. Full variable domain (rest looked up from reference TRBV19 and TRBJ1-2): DGGITQSPKYLFRKEGQNVTLSCEQNLNHDAMYWYRQDPGQGLRLIYYSQIVNDFQKGDIAEGYSVSREKKESFPLTVTSAQKNPTAFYLCASSIEGTGAYGYTFGSGTRLTVV.

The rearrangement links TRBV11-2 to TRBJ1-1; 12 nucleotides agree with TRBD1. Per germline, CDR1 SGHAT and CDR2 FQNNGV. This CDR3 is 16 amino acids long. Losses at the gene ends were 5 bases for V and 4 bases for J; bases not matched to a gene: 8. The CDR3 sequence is CASSPGQGAFSTEAFF. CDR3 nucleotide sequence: TGTGCCAGCAGCCCGGGACAGGGGGCGTTTAGCACTGAAGCTTTCTTT.

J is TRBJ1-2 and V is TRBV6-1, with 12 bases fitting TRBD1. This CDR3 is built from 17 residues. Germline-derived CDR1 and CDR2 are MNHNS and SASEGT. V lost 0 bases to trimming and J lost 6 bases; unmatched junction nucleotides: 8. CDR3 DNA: TGTGCCAGCAGTGAAGCTTCCGGGACAGGGGGCTCGGATGGCTACACCTTC. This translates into CASSEASGTGGSDGYTF.

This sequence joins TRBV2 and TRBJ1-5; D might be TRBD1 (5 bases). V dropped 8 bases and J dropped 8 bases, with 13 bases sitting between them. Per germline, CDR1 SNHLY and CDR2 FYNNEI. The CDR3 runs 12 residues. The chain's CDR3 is CASSGVGEPQHF. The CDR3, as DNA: TGTGCCAGCTCGGGGGTGGGTGAGCCCCAGCATTTT.

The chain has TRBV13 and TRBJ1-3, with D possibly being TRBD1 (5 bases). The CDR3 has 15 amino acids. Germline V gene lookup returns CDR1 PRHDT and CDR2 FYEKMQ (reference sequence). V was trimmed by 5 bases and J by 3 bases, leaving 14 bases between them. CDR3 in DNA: TGTGCCAGCAGCGACGGTAGGGGAGGTGGAAACACCATATATTTT. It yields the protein CASSDGRGGGNTIYF.

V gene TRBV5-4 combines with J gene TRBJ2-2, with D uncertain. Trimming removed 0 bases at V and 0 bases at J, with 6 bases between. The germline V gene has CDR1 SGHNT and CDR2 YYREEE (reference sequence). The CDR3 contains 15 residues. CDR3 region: CASSLGPANTGELFF. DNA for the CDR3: TGTGCCAGCAGCTTGGGGCCAGCGAACACCGGGGAGCTGTTTTTT. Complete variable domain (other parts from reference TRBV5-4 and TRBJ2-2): ETGVTQSPTHLIKTRGQQVTLRCSSQSGHNTVSWYQQALGQGPQFIFQYYREEENGRGNFPPRFSGLQFPNYSSELNVNALELDDSALYLCASSLGPANTGELFFGEGSRLTVL.

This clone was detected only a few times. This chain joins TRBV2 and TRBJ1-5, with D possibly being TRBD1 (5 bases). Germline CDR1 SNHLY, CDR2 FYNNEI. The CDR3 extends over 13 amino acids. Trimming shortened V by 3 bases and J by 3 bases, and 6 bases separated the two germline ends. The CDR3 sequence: CASSDGTNQPQHF. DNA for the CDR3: TGTGCCAGCAGTGATGGGACCAATCAGCCCCAGCATTTT.

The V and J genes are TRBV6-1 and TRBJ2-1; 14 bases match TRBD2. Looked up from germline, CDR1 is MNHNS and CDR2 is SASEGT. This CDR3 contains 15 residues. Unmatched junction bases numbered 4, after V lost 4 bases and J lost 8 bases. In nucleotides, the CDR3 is TGTGCCAGCAGTGGGGGACTAGCGGGAGCCCATGAGCAGTTCTTC. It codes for CASSGGLAGAHEQFF.

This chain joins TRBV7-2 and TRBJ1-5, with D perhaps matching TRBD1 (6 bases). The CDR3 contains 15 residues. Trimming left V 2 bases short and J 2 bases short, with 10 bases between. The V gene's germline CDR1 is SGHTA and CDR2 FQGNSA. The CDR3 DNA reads TGTGCCAGCAGCTTATGGGGGCTTGGCAATCAGCCCCAGCATTTT. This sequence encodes CASSLWGLGNQPQHF.

CDR3 residues: CASSYGQGAGGELFF. The CDR3 DNA reads as TGTGCCAGCAGTTACGGACAGGGGGCTGGCGGGGAGCTGTTTTTT. The chain couples TRBV28 to TRBJ2-2, with TRBD1 identical over 11 bases. Trimming removed 4 bases from V and 7 bases from J; junction bases left unmatched: 5. The CDR3 consists of 15 residues. Per the germline V gene, CDR1 is MDHEN and CDR2 is SYDVKM. The full variable domain, completed using reference TRBV28 and TRBJ2-2, is DVKVTQSSRYLVKRTGEKVFLECVQDMDHENMFWYRQDPGLGLRLIYFSYDVKMKEKGDIPEGYSVSREKKERFSLILESASTNQTSMYLCASSYGQGAGGELFFGEGSRLTVL.

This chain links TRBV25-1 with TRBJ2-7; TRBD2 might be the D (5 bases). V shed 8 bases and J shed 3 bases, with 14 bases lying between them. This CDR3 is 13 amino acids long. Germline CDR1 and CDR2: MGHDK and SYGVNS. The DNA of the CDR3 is TGTGCCAGCGAACCTGGAGGAGTCTACGAGCAGTACTTC. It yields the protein CASEPGGVYEQYF.

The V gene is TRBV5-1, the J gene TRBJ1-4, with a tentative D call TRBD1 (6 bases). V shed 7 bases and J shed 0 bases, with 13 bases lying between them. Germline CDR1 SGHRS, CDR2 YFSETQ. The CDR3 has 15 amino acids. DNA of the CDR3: TGCGCCAGCGCAGAACAGGGTTCAACTAATGAAAAACTGTTTTTT. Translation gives CASAEQGSTNEKLFF.

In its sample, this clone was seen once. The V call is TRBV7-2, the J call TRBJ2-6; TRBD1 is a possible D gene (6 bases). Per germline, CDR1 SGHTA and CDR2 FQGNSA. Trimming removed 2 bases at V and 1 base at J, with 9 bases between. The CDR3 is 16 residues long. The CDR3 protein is CASSLTGTSGANVLTF. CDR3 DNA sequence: TGTGCCAGCAGCTTAACCGGGACATCTGGGGCCAACGTCCTGACTTTC.

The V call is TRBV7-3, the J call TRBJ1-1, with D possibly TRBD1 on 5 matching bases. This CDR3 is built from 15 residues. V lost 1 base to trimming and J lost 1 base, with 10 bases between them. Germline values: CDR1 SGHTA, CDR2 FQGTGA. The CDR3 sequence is CASSLNRTTNTEAFF. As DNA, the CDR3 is TGTGCCAGCAGCTTAAACCGGACAACGAACACTGAAGCTTTCTTT.

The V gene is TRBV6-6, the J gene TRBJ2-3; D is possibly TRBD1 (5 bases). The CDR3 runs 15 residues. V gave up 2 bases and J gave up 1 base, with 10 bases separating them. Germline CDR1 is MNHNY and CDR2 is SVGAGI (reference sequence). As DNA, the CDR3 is TGTGCCAGCAGTTACGTGGGGCTAGGCACAGATACGCAGTATTTT. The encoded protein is CASSYVGLGTDTQYF.

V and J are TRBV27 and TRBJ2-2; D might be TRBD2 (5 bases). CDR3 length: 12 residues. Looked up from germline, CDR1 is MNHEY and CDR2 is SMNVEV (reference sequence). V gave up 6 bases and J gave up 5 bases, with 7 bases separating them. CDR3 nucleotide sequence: TGTGCCAGCAGGGGGAGTACCGGGGAGCTGTTTTTT. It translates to CASRGSTGELFF.

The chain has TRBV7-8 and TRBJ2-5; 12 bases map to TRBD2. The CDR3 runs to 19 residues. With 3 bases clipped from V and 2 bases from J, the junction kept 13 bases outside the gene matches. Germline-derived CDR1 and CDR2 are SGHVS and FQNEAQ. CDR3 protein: CASSFGGLAGGTPQETQYF. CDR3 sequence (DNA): TGTGCCAGCAGCTTTGGCGGGCTAGCGGGAGGGACCCCGCAAGAGACCCAGTACTTC. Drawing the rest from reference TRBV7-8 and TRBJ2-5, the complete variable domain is GAGVSQSPRYKVAKRGQDVALRCDPISGHVSLFWYQQALGQGPEFLTYFQNEAQLDKSGLPSDRFFAERPEGSVSTLKIQRTQQEDSAVYLCASSFGGLAGGTPQETQYFGPGTRLLVL.

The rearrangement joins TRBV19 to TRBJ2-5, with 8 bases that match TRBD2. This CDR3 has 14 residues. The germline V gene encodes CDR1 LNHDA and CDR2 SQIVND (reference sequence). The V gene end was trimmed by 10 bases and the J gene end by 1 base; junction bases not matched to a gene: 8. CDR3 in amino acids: CATQVAGTQETQYF. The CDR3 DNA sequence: TGTGCCACACAAGTAGCGGGAACCCAAGAGACCCAGTACTTC.

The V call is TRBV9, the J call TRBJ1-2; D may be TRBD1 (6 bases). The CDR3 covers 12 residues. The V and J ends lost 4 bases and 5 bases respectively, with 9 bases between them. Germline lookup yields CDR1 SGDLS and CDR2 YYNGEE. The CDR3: CASSSGAYGYTF. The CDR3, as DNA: TGTGCCAGCAGCTCGGGGGCGTATGGCTACACCTTC.

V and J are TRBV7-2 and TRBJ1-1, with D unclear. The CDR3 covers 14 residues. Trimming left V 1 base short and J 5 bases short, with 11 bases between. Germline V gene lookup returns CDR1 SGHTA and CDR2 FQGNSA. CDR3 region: CASSLVGARTEAFF. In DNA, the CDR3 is TGTGCCAGCAGCTTAGTCGGAGCCAGGACTGAAGCTTTCTTT.

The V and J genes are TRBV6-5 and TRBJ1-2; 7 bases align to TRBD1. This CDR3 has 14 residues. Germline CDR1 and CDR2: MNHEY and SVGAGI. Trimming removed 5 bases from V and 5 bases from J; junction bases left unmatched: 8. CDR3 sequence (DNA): TGTGCCAGCAGTATCGGACAGGCCCGATATGGCTACACCTTC. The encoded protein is CASSIGQARYGYTF.

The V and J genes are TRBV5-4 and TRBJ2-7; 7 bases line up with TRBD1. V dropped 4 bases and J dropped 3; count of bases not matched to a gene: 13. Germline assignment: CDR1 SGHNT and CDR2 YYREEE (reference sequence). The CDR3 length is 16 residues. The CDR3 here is CASSPRQGNPIYEQYF. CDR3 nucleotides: TGTGCCAGCAGCCCGAGACAGGGAAACCCAATCTACGAGCAGTACTTC.